The 29 T cell receptor beta chains below come from one sample, sequenced in a study of T-cell reconstitution after alpha-beta-depleted transplantation in children (dated by TCRdb to between 2015 and 2016). This sample's treatment or condition label indicates: allogeneic hematopoietic cell transplantation with graft depleted of TCRalphabeta T cells and CD19 B cells. Library preparation was by PCR. Sequencer: Illumina HiSeq 2500. TCR library preparation used molecular barcoding, with unique molecular identifiers applied to normalize quantification of the TCRbeta repertoire. TCRdb reanalyzed the raw reads on its own, using fastp at Q25 for trimming and MiXCR for clone calling, and kept in-frame beta chains. Rows with a matching CDR3 protein are joined into one entry that keeps the most common DNA and genes. The sample profile shows more than 200,000 distinct CDR3 sequences; about 25% of them were found once. The ten largest clones represent about 2.5% of the sample.

The sample was PBMCs, taken before TCRalphabeta/CD19-depleted stem cell transplant. All receptors derive from a girl aged 2-15 years with Fanconi anemia, due to receive a stem cell transplant.

This clonotype was seen at least ten times. V and J are TRBV9 and TRBJ2-7; 7 nucleotides line up with TRBD1. CDR1 is SGDLS and CDR2 is YYNGEE in the germline V gene. The CDR3 length is 15 residues. J was trimmed by 0 bases and V by 4 bases; bases with no gene match: 7. The CDR3 sequence: CASSPDRWSSYEQYF. CDR3 coding DNA: TGTGCCAGCAGCCCGGACAGGTGGAGCTCCTACGAGCAGTACTTC. The full variable domain, completed using reference TRBV9 and TRBJ2-7, is DSGVTQTPKHLITATGQRVTLRCSPRSGDLSVYWYQQSLDQGLQFLIQYYNGEERAKGNILERFSAQQFPDLHSELNLSSLELGDSALYFCASSPDRWSSYEQYFGPGTRLTVT.

V and J are TRBV5-1 and TRBJ2-5; 9 nucleotides agree with TRBD1. The germline gives CDR1 SGHRS, CDR2 YFSETQ. V gave up 0 bases and J gave up 6 bases; unmatched junction bases: 6. The CDR3 is 15 residues long. DNA for the CDR3: TGCGCCAGCAGCTTGGCCGTACAGGGGGCGAAGACCCAGTACTTC. This codes for CASSLAVQGAKTQYF.

This clonotype was seen many times. This rearrangement joins TRBV6-5 to TRBJ2-1; no definite D call. The CDR3 has 15 amino acids. CDR1 is MNHEY, CDR2 SVGAGI, per germline. V lost 7 bases, J lost 7 bases, and 20 bases lay in between. The DNA for the CDR3 is TGTGCCAGCAATCCTCCTCATGTGGGCCGAAATGAGCAGTTCTTC. It encodes CASNPPHVGRNEQFF.

The V and J genes are TRBV9 and TRBJ2-3, with 9 bases identical to TRBD2. V dropped 0 bases and J dropped 4; count of bases not matched to a gene: 6. Germline-derived CDR1 and CDR2 are SGDLS and YYNGEE. This CDR3 region has 16 residues. For the CDR3, the DNA is TGTGCCAGCAGCGTAGTTCCCGGGACTAGCTCAGATACGCAGTATTTT. This translates into CASSVVPGTSSDTQYF.

The rearrangement links TRBV2 to TRBJ2-3; D perhaps matches TRBD1 (6 bases). V was pared by 4 bases and J by 2 bases, with 19 bases between. The germline gives CDR1 SNHLY, CDR2 FYNNEI. The CDR3 extends over 17 amino acids. The CDR3 DNA reads TGTGCCAGCAGTGGGGACCCAGGGGCTCCGCTCACAGATACGCAGTATTTT. Translating gives CASSGDPGAPLTDTQYF.

Many counts were recorded for this clonotype. The chain couples TRBV12-3 or TRBV12-4 to TRBJ2-7; D remains ambiguous. The CDR3 is 13 residues long. Trimming left V 3 bases short and J 2 bases short, with 8 bases between. CDR3 in DNA: TGTGCCAGCAGTTTTAAAAGGACCTACGAGCAGTACTTC. It yields the protein CASSFKRTYEQYF.

About this clonotype: One junction end disagrees with the germline gene, perhaps due to a read error. This sequence joins TRBV7-3 and TRBJ2-1; no definite D call. CDR3 length equals 15 residues. In germline, CDR1 is SGHTA, CDR2 FQGTGA. This CDR3 is CASSLRRAYYNEQIF. CDR3 in DNA: TGTGCCAGCAGCTTACGACGGGCTTACTACAATGAGCAGATCTTC.

This clonotype was seen a few times. The J gene is TRBJ2-7, the V gene TRBV20-1; TRBD2 agrees at 7 bases. The CDR3 is 12 amino acids. The V and J ends lost 5 bases and 4 bases, in that order; junction bases with no gene match: 5. Germline V gives CDR1 DFQATT, CDR2 SNEGSKA (reference sequence). CDR3 sequence: CSADSGSYEQYF. The CDR3 DNA is TGCAGTGCTGATAGCGGGTCTTACGAGCAGTACTTC.

This clonotype was observed at least ten times. This chain links TRBV5-1 with TRBJ2-1; D unresolved. Trimming took 0 bases from V and 0 from J, leaving 7 bases between them. There are 15 residues in the CDR3. Germline V gene sequence: CDR1 SGHRS, CDR2 YFSETQ. CDR3 sequence reads: CASSLDVSSYNEQFF. The CDR3 DNA follows: TGCGCCAGCAGCTTGGACGTGAGCTCCTACAATGAGCAGTTCTTC.

This clonotype was counted ten times or more. The chain joins TRBV29-1 to TRBJ2-1; TRBD2 matches at 10 bases. Germline values: CDR1 SQVTM, CDR2 ANQGSEA. Trimming removed 8 bases from V and 5 bases from J; junction bases left unmatched: 3. This CDR3 contains 12 residues. CDR3 DNA sequence: TGCAGCACTGGACTAGCGGACAATGAGCAGTTCTTC. Its translation: CSTGLADNEQFF.

This chain connects TRBV6-4 to TRBJ2-3, with unresolved D. The CDR3 covers 14 residues. In germline, CDR1 is MRHNA, CDR2 SNTAGT. Trimming shortened V by 4 bases and J by 2 bases, and 10 bases separated the two germline ends. The CDR3 DNA is TGTGCCAGCAGTGCATCCTTCGACACAGATACGCAGTATTTT. It translates to CASSASFDTDTQYF.

The DNA for the CDR3 is TGTGCCAGCAGCCAAGGAGGACTAGCGGGGTTCACAGATACGCAGTATTTT. Amino acid sequence: CASSQGGLAGFTDTQYF. The chain couples TRBV4-2 to TRBJ2-3, with 12 nucleotides matching TRBD2. Germline V lookup: CDR1 LGHNA, CDR2 YNFKEQ. Unmatched junction bases numbered 4, after V lost 1 base and J lost 2 bases. CDR3 length equals 17 residues.

This clonotype was counted ten times or more. The rearrangement uses TRBV27 and TRBJ2-7; 9 bases are shared with TRBD2. The CDR3 sequence is 14 residues long. V trimming: 0 bases; J trimming: 5 bases; junction bases outside the gene matches: 2. Germline V gives CDR1 MNHEY, CDR2 SMNVEV (reference sequence). DNA for the CDR3: TGTGCCAGCAGTTTATCCCAGCGGGGGGACGAGCAGTACTTC. This translates into CASSLSQRGDEQYF.

This clonotype was seen only once. This sequence joins TRBV7-2 and TRBJ2-5, with D possibly TRBD1 on 6 matching bases. Germline values: CDR1 SGHTA, CDR2 FQGNSA. The V end was cut by 5 bases, the J end by 3 bases, with 16 bases between. The CDR3 is made up of 15 amino acids. The CDR3 reads CASSQRGNREETQYF. In DNA form, the CDR3 reads TGTGCCAGCAGCCAGAGGGGAAACAGGGAAGAGACCCAGTACTTC.

This clonotype was counted ten times or more. The rearrangement joins TRBV27 to TRBJ2-3; 7 nucleotides align to TRBD2. Germline loops: CDR1 MNHEY, CDR2 SMNVEV (reference sequence). The J segment lost 0 bases and the V segment lost 2 bases, leaving 5 bases of the junction unmatched. The CDR3 is 16 residues long. CDR3 sequence: CASSLGLAESTDTQYF. The CDR3 region has the DNA TGTGCCAGCAGTTTAGGCCTAGCGGAGAGCACAGATACGCAGTATTTT.

The J gene is TRBJ2-2, the V gene TRBV5-1; 7 bases fit TRBD2. Unmatched junction bases numbered 7, after V lost 4 bases and J lost 1 base. Per the germline V gene, CDR1 is SGHRS and CDR2 is YFSETQ. This CDR3 is 16 amino acids long. Here the CDR3 reads CASSRPGGENTGELFF. For the CDR3, the DNA is TGCGCCAGCAGCCGCCCTGGGGGGGAGAACACCGGGGAGCTGTTTTTT.

The chain couples TRBV7-2 to TRBJ2-4; D possibly corresponds to TRBD2 (7 bases). This CDR3 has 17 amino acids. In germline, CDR1 is SGHTA, CDR2 FQGNSA. Trimming cost V 5 bases and J 6 bases, with 23 bases left between them. CDR3 in amino acids: CASSTLHAGGPINIQYF. The CDR3 nucleotides read TGTGCCAGCAGCACGCTACATGCCGGGGGGCCAATAAACATTCAGTACTTC.

V usage is TRBV28 and J usage is TRBJ2-1; D is unresolved. This CDR3 is built from 14 residues. Germline CDR1 reads MDHEN; CDR2 reads SYDVKM. The ends were cut back, 5 bases at V and 6 bases at J, with 14 bases in the middle. The chain's CDR3 is CASSNSQIFNEQFF. The CDR3 bases are TGTGCCAGCAGTAACTCCCAAATTTTCAATGAGCAGTTCTTC.

This clonotype was observed at least ten times. The CDR3 protein is CASSPRQGYYNEQFF. Here the CDR3 DNA reads TGTGCCAGCAGCCCCCGACAGGGCTACTACAATGAGCAGTTCTTC. The genes are TRBV12-3 or TRBV12-4 and TRBJ2-1, with TRBD1 identical over 7 bases. Losses at the gene ends were 6 bases for V and 3 bases for J; bases not matched to a gene: 8. This CDR3 has 15 residues.

The sample holds many counts of this clonotype. CDR3 nucleotides: TGTGCCAGCAGCTTAAGGCAGGCCGGGGAGCTGTTTTTT. Amino acids: CASSLRQAGELFF. This chain uses TRBV7-2 with TRBJ2-2; D remains unclear. The CDR3 loop spans 13 amino acids. CDR1 is SGHTA, CDR2 FQGNSA, per germline. Trimming shortened V by 2 bases and J by 6 bases, and 7 bases separated the two germline ends.

The chain recombines TRBV9 with TRBJ2-3, with TRBD2 matching over 9 bases. The CDR3 runs to 16 residues. Germline CDR1 is SGDLS and CDR2 is YYNGEE. The ends lost 0 bases at V and 6 bases at J; junction bases unmatched: 8. The CDR3 protein is CASSVDGGGAGDTQYF. CDR3 nucleotides: TGTGCCAGCAGCGTAGATGGCGGGGGGGCAGGCGATACGCAGTATTTT.

There are many counts of this clonotype. The rearrangement links TRBV3-1 to TRBJ2-7; TRBD1 is a possible D gene (5 bases). Germline assignment: CDR1 LGHDT and CDR2 YNNKEL (reference sequence). Between the trimmed V and J ends, which lost 0 bases and 0 bases, there was a span of 6 bases. This CDR3 contains 14 residues. CDR3 protein: CASSQEQASYEQYF. The CDR3 bases are TGTGCCAGCAGCCAAGAACAGGCCTCCTACGAGCAGTACTTC.

This clonotype was recorded many times. The chain is built from TRBV5-1 and TRBJ1-2; the D is unclear. The CDR3 length is 15 residues. V shed 3 bases and J shed 8 bases, with 20 bases lying between them. Per the germline V gene, CDR1 is SGHRS and CDR2 is YFSETQ. CDR3 DNA sequence: TGCGCCAGCAGCTCCCACGGGCCTCCATTGCCCGGCTACACCTTC. Translating gives CASSSHGPPLPGYTF.

This sequence joins TRBV6-5 and TRBJ2-5, with 11 bases that match TRBD2. The length of the CDR3 is 14 residues. Per the germline V gene, CDR1 is MNHEY and CDR2 is SVGAGI. Germline trimming cut 2 bases from V and 5 bases from J; bases unmatched to any gene: 1. Here the CDR3 DNA reads TGTGCCAGCAGTTACCGGACTAGCGGGGAGACCCAGTACTTC. Residues: CASSYRTSGETQYF.

This clonotype was seen many times. The chain joins TRBV4-2 to TRBJ2-7, with unresolved D. CDR3 length equals 17 residues. The ends were cut back, 0 bases at V and 7 bases at J, with 22 bases in the middle. Germline CDR1 reads LGHNA; CDR2 reads YNFKEQ. The CDR3 sequence is CASSQDLSRASVGEQYF. The CDR3 DNA is TGTGCCAGCAGCCAAGATCTTAGCCGGGCTTCCGTGGGTGAGCAGTACTTC.

This clonotype was recorded at least ten times. The chain has TRBV6-5 and TRBJ1-1; D is unresolved. The CDR3 covers 16 residues. Germline V lookup: CDR1 MNHEY, CDR2 SVGAGI. Trimming took off 2 bases at V and 1 base at J, with 14 bases between the two ends. CDR3 loop: CASSYVLDGPNTEAFF. CDR3 nucleotides: TGTGCCAGCAGTTACGTGCTCGACGGACCGAACACTGAAGCTTTCTTT.

This clonotype occurred many times. J is TRBJ1-5 and V is TRBV6-5, with D uncertain. This CDR3 contains 13 residues. Germline lookup yields CDR1 MNHEY and CDR2 SVGAGI. V was cut by 4 bases and J by 4 bases, with 8 bases left in between. The CDR3 DNA reads TGTGCCAGCAGTTTCCGGAAGAATCAGCCCCAGCATTTT. Protein sequence: CASSFRKNQPQHF.

This clonotype was seen a handful of times. The chain has TRBV6-2 or TRBV6-3 and TRBJ1-2; 8 bases are shared with TRBD1. CDR3 size: 15 residues. The germline gives CDR1 MNHEY, CDR2 SVGEGT. The V and J ends lost 7 bases and 4 bases, in that order; junction bases with no gene match: 11. The CDR3, as DNA: TGTGCCAGCAAGGATCCGGACAGGGACGGCTATGGCTACACCTTC. Its translation: CASKDPDRDGYGYTF.

The V call is TRBV10-3, the J call TRBJ2-6; the D is unclear. Looked up from germline, CDR1 is ENHRY and CDR2 is SYGVKD. V lost 4 bases, J lost 2 bases, and 12 bases lay in between. This CDR3 has 16 residues. The CDR3 loop is CAISADLGPGANVLTF. CDR3 coding DNA: TGTGCCATCAGTGCGGATCTAGGCCCTGGGGCCAACGTCCTGACTTTC.